This T cell receptor (beta chain) emerged from a study of cytomegalovirus exposure and HLA in healthy donors. With regard to this clone: Antigen unknown.

The PCR had 60 Vbeta and 13 Jbeta primers. Assay used: immunoSEQ multiplex PCR; TCRdb lists only in-frame clones, some missing. The sample has 150,000 or so clones; approximately 80% are singletons. Overall study findings and caveats: In an earlier analysis, in approximately 570 donors, most V segments appeared productive either ~90% or ~30% of the time.

The V end was cut by 6 bases, the J end by 3 bases, with 12 bases between. CDR3 length: 13 residues. Per the germline V gene, CDR1 is SGHNT and CDR2 is YYREEE (reference sequence). The clonotype comes from a male donor in good health and CMV-seronegative. The chain carries TRBV5-4 and TRBJ2-5, with D possibly TRBD2 on 7 matching bases. The specimen was PBMCs. The CDR3: CASNEGGKETQYF. In nucleotides, the CDR3 is TGTGCCAGCAACGAGGGGGGGAAAGAGACCCAGTACTTC.